These 28 T cell receptor beta chains were sequenced from one sample in a study of lymphopenia after photon versus proton radiotherapy. The assay was immunoSEQ multiplex PCR, and TCRdb's table has in-frame clones only and misses some. The top ten hold approximately 50% of the sample, which has some 16,000 clones, about 88% seen once. Sequencing used peripheral blood, obtained from a patient treated with proton-based radiotherapy. The receptor source for this set is a woman aged 55-69 years with cholangiocarcinoma. Some clones in this sample may be carry-over from other donors' samples.

The V and J genes are TRBV6-1 and TRBJ2-2; maybe TRBD2 (5 bases). The CDR3 has 13 residues. V gave up 11 bases and J gave up 4 bases, with 14 bases separating them. Per germline, CDR1 MNHNS and CDR2 SASEGT. The CDR3 bases are TGTGCCGGAGGCAGGACGGCCACCGGGGAGCTGTTTTTT. It yields the protein CAGGRTATGELFF.

The rearrangement links TRBV2 to TRBJ2-2; D is possibly TRBD1 (6 bases). Trimming stripped 5 bases from V and 6 bases from J, with 16 bases between. From germline, CDR1 is SNHLY and CDR2 FYNNEI. The CDR3 length is 15 residues. The CDR3 sequence: CASSFDRPPPGELFF. The CDR3 coding sequence is TGTGCCAGCAGTTTCGACAGGCCCCCACCCGGGGAGCTGTTTTTT. Complete variable domain (other parts from reference TRBV2 and TRBJ2-2): EPEVTQTPSHQVTQMGQEVILRCVPISNHLYFYWYRQILGQKVEFLVSFYNNEISEKSEIFDDQFSVERPDGSNFTLKIRSTKLEDSAMYFCASSFDRPPPGELFFGEGSRLTVL.

V and J are TRBV7-2 and TRBJ2-1; 9 bases align to TRBD1. Losses at the gene ends were 2 bases for V and 3 bases for J; bases not matched to a gene: 8. The CDR3 sequence is 17 residues long. Germline V gives CDR1 SGHTA, CDR2 FQGNSA. CDR3 coding DNA: TGTGCCAGCAGCTTAAAATTCGACAGGGGGAGCTACAATGAGCAGTTCTTC. Its protein is CASSLKFDRGSYNEQFF.

This clone has only a few counts. CDR3 bases: TGTGCCACCAGCACCGGGACAGGGAATAGCAATCAGCCCCAGCATTTT. Residues: CATSTGTGNSNQPQHF. The chain combines TRBV15 with TRBJ1-5, with 9 nucleotides matching TRBD1. J was trimmed by 0 bases and V by 4 bases; bases with no gene match: 4. The CDR3 totals 16 residues. Germline values: CDR1 LNHNV, CDR2 YYDKDF (reference sequence). Combining the CDR3 with reference TRBV15 and TRBJ1-5 gives the whole variable domain DAMVIQNPRYQVTQFGKPVTLSCSQTLNHNVMYWYQQKSSQAPKLLFHYYDKDFNNEADTPDNFQSRRPNTSFCFLDIRSPGLGDTAMYLCATSTGTGNSNQPQHFGDGTRLSIL.

The chain recombines TRBV25-1 with TRBJ2-5; perhaps TRBD2 as D (6 bases). Per germline, CDR1 MGHDK and CDR2 SYGVNS. This CDR3 comprises 12 residues. Trimming took 8 bases from V and 4 from J, leaving 11 bases between them. For the CDR3, the DNA is TGTGCCAGCCTGGGACTCCCAGAGACCCAGTACTTC. It encodes CASLGLPETQYF.

The chain is built from TRBV5-5 and TRBJ1-1; D remains unclear. CDR3 length: 17 residues. Germline-derived CDR1 and CDR2 are SGHKS and YYEKEE (reference sequence). V dropped 0 bases and J dropped 5 bases, with 20 bases sitting between them. CDR3 nucleotides: TGTGCCAGCAGCTTGGGAAACGAGGTACACTTGAGGACTGAAGCTTTCTTT. It encodes CASSLGNEVHLRTEAFF.

The J gene is TRBJ2-7, the V gene TRBV11-2, with D unresolved. The germline V and J ends were trimmed by 5 bases and 10 bases, with 12 bases remaining between them. This CDR3 is 11 amino acids long. In germline, CDR1 is SGHAT, CDR2 FQNNGV. CDR3 sequence: CASSIDIEQYF. The CDR3 bases are TGTGCCAGCAGCATCGACATCGAACAGTACTTC. Full variable domain (outside the CDR3, taken from reference TRBV11-2 and TRBJ2-7): EAGVAQSPRYKIIEKRQSVAFWCNPISGHATLYWYQQILGQGPKLLIQFQNNGVVDDSQLPKDRFSAERLKGVDSTLKIQPAKLEDSAVYLCASSIDIEQYFGPGTRLTVT.

The rearrangement joins TRBV2 to TRBJ1-3; D remains ambiguous. CDR1 is SNHLY and CDR2 is FYNNEI in the germline V gene. The CDR3 spans 14 residues. V lost 3 bases and J lost 3, with 9 bases in between. The CDR3 sequence is CASSEAGGGNTIYF. The CDR3 DNA follows: TGTGCCAGCAGTGAGGCCGGCGGTGGAAACACCATATATTTT. The whole variable domain, filled in from reference TRBV2 and TRBJ1-3, reads EPEVTQTPSHQVTQMGQEVILRCVPISNHLYFYWYRQILGQKVEFLVSFYNNEISEKSEIFDDQFSVERPDGSNFTLKIRSTKLEDSAMYFCASSEAGGGNTIYFGEGSWLTVV.

The genes are TRBV14 and TRBJ2-2, with 13 nucleotides matching TRBD2. The J segment lost 6 bases and the V segment lost 1 base, leaving 5 bases of the junction unmatched. The CDR3 contains 17 residues. Germline V CDR1 and CDR2: SGHDN, FVKESK. The CDR3 loop reads CASSQAEGLAGSGELFF. The CDR3 bases are TGTGCCAGCAGCCAAGCTGAGGGACTAGCGGGGTCCGGGGAGCTGTTTTTT.

This chain connects TRBV6-6 to TRBJ2-7; maybe TRBD1 (5 bases). V lost 0 bases and J 10 bases, leaving 10 bases between the germline ends. The CDR3 is 12 residues long. Germline loops: CDR1 MNHNY, CDR2 SVGAGI (reference sequence). The CDR3 region is CASSYSRQGQYF. The CDR3 DNA reads TGTGCCAGCAGTTACTCGAGGCAGGGCCAGTACTTC.

V gene TRBV7-9 combines with J gene TRBJ1-3; no definite D call. CDR3 length: 13 residues. V lost 3 bases, J lost 2 bases, and 5 bases lay in between. The germline V gene has CDR1 SEHNR and CDR2 FQNEAQ (reference sequence). Here the CDR3 reads CASSLGAGNTIYF. CDR3 DNA sequence: TGTGCCAGCAGCTTGGGTGCTGGAAACACCATATATTTT.

The chain couples TRBV7-2 to TRBJ2-3, with 7 nucleotides matching TRBD2. CDR3 length: 14 residues. Trimming cost V 5 bases and J 0 bases; bases outside gene matches: 2. In germline, CDR1 is SGHTA, CDR2 FQGNSA. The CDR3 sequence: CASSKRGSTDTQYF. The DNA of the CDR3 is TGTGCCAGCAGCAAGCGGGGTAGCACAGATACGCAGTATTTT.

This chain connects TRBV18 to TRBJ1-5, with a weak D call TRBD1 (5 bases). Looked up from germline, CDR1 is KGHSH and CDR2 is LQKENI. The V and J ends lost 5 bases and 6 bases respectively, with 14 bases between them. This CDR3 spans 14 amino acids. CDR3 nucleotides: TGTGCCAGCTCAAACTCGGGGCAAGGTCAGCCCCAGCATTTT. Translation: CASSNSGQGQPQHF.

V usage is TRBV5-5 and J usage is TRBJ2-7, with D perhaps matching TRBD2 (6 bases). The CDR3 is made up of 15 amino acids. The germline gives CDR1 SGHKS, CDR2 YYEKEE (reference sequence). Trimming removed 0 bases at V and 3 bases at J, with 13 bases between. CDR3 residues: CASSLGYGSGYEQYF. CDR3 DNA: TGTGCCAGCAGCTTGGGTTACGGGAGTGGCTACGAGCAGTACTTC.

The V gene is TRBV9, the J gene TRBJ2-7, with 10 bases fitting TRBD1. This CDR3 contains 18 residues. The trim removed 3 bases at V and 4 bases at J, leaving 16 bases unmatched. In germline, CDR1 is SGDLS, CDR2 YYNGEE. In nucleotides, the CDR3 is TGTGCCAGCAGCGGTAGCCGCTCTTCGGACAGGGGGGAGTACGAGCAGTACTTC. Translation: CASSGSRSSDRGEYEQYF. Variable domain in full (rest from reference TRBV9 and TRBJ2-7): DSGVTQTPKHLITATGQRVTLRCSPRSGDLSVYWYQQSLDQGLQFLIQYYNGEERAKGNILERFSAQQFPDLHSELNLSSLELGDSALYFCASSGSRSSDRGEYEQYFGPGTRLTVT.

The V gene is TRBV7-3, the J gene TRBJ1-1; D not certain. The CDR3 totals 13 residues. Trimming stripped 4 bases from V and 4 bases from J, with 10 bases between. The germline V gene has CDR1 SGHTA and CDR2 FQGTGA. The CDR3 spells CASSSQTGTEAFF. Written as DNA, the CDR3 is TGTGCCAGCAGCTCCCAAACGGGCACTGAAGCTTTCTTT.

This chain links TRBV5-1 with TRBJ1-6; D may be TRBD1 (5 bases). CDR3 length: 16 amino acids. Trimming pared 0 bases from V and 11 bases from J, leaving 18 bases between. Looked up from germline, CDR1 is SGHRS and CDR2 is YFSETQ. The CDR3 is CASSLEGPIQKAPLHF. CDR3 sequence (DNA): TGCGCCAGCAGCTTGGAGGGACCAATTCAAAAGGCACCCCTCCACTTT.

The chain uses TRBV18 and TRBJ1-1, with TRBD1 identical over 8 bases. Trimming took 6 bases from V and 2 from J; bases not matched to a gene: 8. The length of the CDR3 is 15 residues. Germline V gene data show CDR1 as KGHSH and CDR2 as LQKENI. The CDR3: CASSPRTGLNTEAFF. The CDR3 DNA reads TGTGCCAGCTCCCCGAGGACAGGGCTAAACACTGAAGCTTTCTTT.

This clone counts as medium-sized. The chain has TRBV19 and TRBJ1-4; D is ambiguous. This CDR3 has 15 residues. The V and J ends lost 4 bases and 6 bases respectively, with 15 bases between them. The germline V gene encodes CDR1 LNHDA and CDR2 SQIVND (reference sequence). Here the CDR3 DNA reads TGTGCCAGTAGTAACTCCGGGCCCTGGGATGAAAAACTGTTTTTT. This gives the protein CASSNSGPWDEKLFF.

The rearrangement joins TRBV7-2 to TRBJ2-5; no clear D gene. Trimming stripped 6 bases from V and 2 bases from J, with 10 bases between. Germline lookup yields CDR1 SGHTA and CDR2 FQGNSA. This CDR3 is 13 amino acids long. Written as DNA, the CDR3 is TGTGCCAGCAGTTCCCGCCAGCAAGAGACCCAGTACTTC. Its protein product is CASSSRQQETQYF.

This clone is termed medium-sized. V and J are TRBV6-5 and TRBJ2-2; a possible D gene is TRBD2 (6 bases). V lost 2 bases, J lost 2 bases, and 9 bases lay in between. Per germline, CDR1 MNHEY and CDR2 SVGAGI. There are 15 residues in the CDR3. In DNA, the CDR3 is TGTGCCAGCAGTTACGGCGGGGAAAACACCGGGGAGCTGTTTTTT. Residues: CASSYGGENTGELFF.

The chain combines TRBV9 with TRBJ1-6; D is unclear. This CDR3 is built from 15 residues. Germline V gene data show CDR1 as SGDLS and CDR2 as YYNGEE. Trimming stripped 4 bases from V and 7 bases from J, with 15 bases between. For the CDR3, the DNA is TGTGCCAGCAGCCGGGCGACAAGCCGGAATTCACCCCTCCACTTT. Translation gives CASSRATSRNSPLHF.

This clone has only one observation. The chain combines TRBV2 with TRBJ2-3; D may be TRBD1 (6 bases). Germline CDR1 SNHLY, CDR2 FYNNEI. CDR3 size: 15 residues. Trimming shortened V by 2 bases and J by 6 bases, and 15 bases separated the two germline ends. CDR3 nucleotides: TGTGCCAGCAGTGAACTAGGGACAAAGTCGGATACGCAGTATTTT. Protein sequence: CASSELGTKSDTQYF.

The chain employs TRBV5-8 and TRBJ2-7; 7 bases are a match to TRBD1. With 0 bases clipped from V and 4 bases from J, the junction kept 7 bases outside the gene matches. The length of the CDR3 is 15 residues. CDR1 and CDR2 (germline): SGHTS, YDEGEE. CDR3 sequence (DNA): TGTGCCAGCAGCTTGGGGGGACAGCCCTATTACGAGCAGTACTTC. Translation gives CASSLGGQPYYEQYF.

The V call is TRBV15, the J call TRBJ1-5, with 8 bases lining up with TRBD1. With 9 bases clipped from V and 7 bases from J, the junction kept 5 bases outside the gene matches. The CDR3 has 12 residues. Looked up from germline, CDR1 is LNHNV and CDR2 is YYDKDF (reference sequence). The CDR3 here is CATQGAGQPQHF. The CDR3, as DNA: TGTGCCACTCAGGGGGCAGGGCAGCCCCAGCATTTT.

The chain combines TRBV19 with TRBJ2-7; TRBD1 matches 7 bases. Germline V CDR1 and CDR2: LNHDA, SQIVND (reference sequence). CDR3 length equals 15 residues. V gave up 8 bases and J gave up 0 bases; unmatched junction bases: 10. The CDR3 region is CASSEGQAGSYEQYF. In DNA, the CDR3 is TGTGCCAGTTCGGAAGGACAGGCTGGCTCCTACGAGCAGTACTTC.

The V gene is TRBV7-6, the J gene TRBJ1-3; no clear D. Per germline, CDR1 SGHVS and CDR2 FNYEAQ. Trimming pared 4 bases from V and 0 bases from J, leaving 7 bases between. This CDR3 region has 14 residues. The CDR3 protein is CASSYSFSGNTIYF. The CDR3 DNA follows: TGTGCCAGCAGCTATAGTTTCTCTGGAAACACCATATATTTT.

This chain joins TRBV15 and TRBJ2-5; 15 positions match TRBD2. CDR1 and CDR2 (germline): LNHNV, YYDKDF (reference sequence). The CDR3 runs 16 residues. J lost 5 bases, V lost 1 base, and 2 bases had no gene match. CDR3 protein: CATSRGGLAGGETQYF. CDR3 sequence (DNA): TGTGCCACCAGCAGAGGGGGACTAGCGGGGGGTGAGACCCAGTACTTC.